This TCR beta chain was profiled in a study of T cell responses to AZD1222 COVID-19 vaccine. Study results and caveats: Baseline serology detected seropositivity in only six AZD1222 recipients.

The germline gives CDR1 SGHRS, CDR2 YFSETQ. The CDR3 length is 13 residues. Trimming pared 8 bases from V and 10 bases from J, leaving 19 bases between. Here immunoSEQ multiplex PCR was the method, and the copy in TCRdb shows in-frame clones only, minus some. The table lists about 97,000 clones, about 86% of them singletons. On this clone: Its specificity is not known.

The chain joins TRBV5-1 to TRBJ2-1; D is undetermined. The sequences come from peripheral blood, collected on day 0 of AZD1222 vaccination. The sequence derives from an adult in good health. The CDR3 sequence: CASESTRNGEQFF. The CDR3 nucleotides are TGCGCCAGTGAGTCGACAAGAAATGGGGAGCAGTTCTTC.